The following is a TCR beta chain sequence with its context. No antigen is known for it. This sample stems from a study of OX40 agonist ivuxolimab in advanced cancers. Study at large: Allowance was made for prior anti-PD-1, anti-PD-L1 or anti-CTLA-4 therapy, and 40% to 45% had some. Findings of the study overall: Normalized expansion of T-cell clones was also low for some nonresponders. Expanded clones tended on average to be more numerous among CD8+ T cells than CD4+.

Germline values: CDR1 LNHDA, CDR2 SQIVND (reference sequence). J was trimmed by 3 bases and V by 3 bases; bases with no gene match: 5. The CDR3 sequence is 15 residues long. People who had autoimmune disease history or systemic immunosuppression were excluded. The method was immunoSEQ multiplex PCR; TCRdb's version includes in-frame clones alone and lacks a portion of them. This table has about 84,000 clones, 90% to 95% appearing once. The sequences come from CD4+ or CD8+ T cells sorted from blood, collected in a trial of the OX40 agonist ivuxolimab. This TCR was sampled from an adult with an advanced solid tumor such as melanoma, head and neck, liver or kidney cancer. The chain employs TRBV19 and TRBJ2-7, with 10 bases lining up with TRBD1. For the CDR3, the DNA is TGTGCCAGTAGTATCGGGACAGGGGCCGGCTACGAGCAGTACTTC. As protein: CASSIGTGAGYEQYF.